This T cell receptor beta chain derives from a study of blood T cell repertoires in COVID-19. Study-wide context: Acute and convalescent COVID-19 samples came from the United States, Italy and Spain. T cells, B-cell-depleted T cells, or PBMCs supplied cDNA or gDNA.

Germline CDR1 reads LNHDA; CDR2 reads SQIVND (reference sequence). Trimming pared 5 bases from V and 4 bases from J, leaving 11 bases between. The CDR3 length is 13 residues. Repertoires were generated with immunoSEQ multiplex PCR, while TCRdb's copy carries only in-frame clones and drops some. Here the sample spans roughly 70,000 clones, about 90% being singletons. J is TRBJ1-1 and V is TRBV19, with D uncertain. What was sequenced was peripheral blood. This clonotype was sampled from a man aged 50 or older with active COVID-19. The CDR3 bases are TGTGCCAGTAGTCGGTCGTGGAGCACTGAAGCTTTCTTT. It encodes CASSRSWSTEAFF.